The 22 T cell receptor beta chains given below trace back to one sample, sequenced in a study of metastatic and nonmetastatic thyroid tumors. Not a single patient had been given any form of treatment at any point before undergoing thyroid surgery. Using MiXCR, TCRdb re-called clones from the PCR reads. The sample contains tens of thousands of clones, 20% to 25% of which appear only once. Sequencing used blood. These receptors all come from a female donor with papillary thyroid cancer or a benign thyroid nodule (not recorded which). Some clones in this sample may be carry-over from other donors' samples.

This clone came up many times. The chain carries TRBV12-3 or TRBV12-4 and TRBJ2-3; no clear D. V lost 3 bases and J 0 bases, leaving 10 bases between the germline ends. This CDR3 has 15 amino acids. As DNA, the CDR3 is TGTGCCAGCAGTTTTCCTAGTGGGAGCACAGATACGCAGTATTTT. Encoded protein: CASSFPSGSTDTQYF.

This clone was recorded only once. In DNA, the CDR3 is TGTGCCAGCAGTCTTATTTCCCCGGGCAGGGCCTACACCGGGGAGCTGTTTTTT. Residues: CASSLISPGRAYTGELFF. The chain couples TRBV11-1 to TRBJ2-2; D perhaps matches TRBD1 (5 bases). Germline V lookup: CDR1 SGHAT, CDR2 FQDESV (reference sequence). V lost 6 bases and J 3 bases, leaving 23 bases between the germline ends. The CDR3 has 18 residues.

This chain uses TRBV2 with TRBJ1-5; the D gene is possibly TRBD1 (5 bases). V was trimmed by 2 bases and J by 8 bases, leaving 16 bases between them. There are 15 residues in the CDR3. Germline loops: CDR1 SNHLY, CDR2 FYNNEI. The CDR3 loop is CASSESRAGQKPQHF. CDR3 DNA sequence: TGTGCCAGCAGTGAATCTCGGGCAGGGCAGAAGCCCCAGCATTTT. Complete variable domain (other parts from reference TRBV2 and TRBJ1-5): EPEVTQTPSHQVTQMGQEVILRCVPISNHLYFYWYRQILGQKVEFLVSFYNNEISEKSEIFDDQFSVERPDGSNFTLKIRSTKLEDSAMYFCASSESRAGQKPQHFGDGTRLSIL.

This chain joins TRBV11-2 and TRBJ2-1; possibly TRBD2 for D (6 bases). The length of the CDR3 is 16 residues. The germline CDR1 and CDR2 sequences are SGHAT and FQNNGV. V was clipped by 5 bases and J by 7 bases, with 21 bases between them. CDR3 coding DNA: TGTGCCAGCAGCCCTTTCCTATCGGGAGTGGAGAATGAGCAGTTCTTC. Amino acids: CASSPFLSGVENEQFF. The variable domain in full, with the rest retrieved from reference TRBV11-2 and TRBJ2-1, is EAGVAQSPRYKIIEKRQSVAFWCNPISGHATLYWYQQILGQGPKLLIQFQNNGVVDDSQLPKDRFSAERLKGVDSTLKIQPAKLEDSAVYLCASSPFLSGVENEQFFGPGTRLTVL.

This clone occurred a few times. This chain connects TRBV12-3 or TRBV12-4 to TRBJ1-2; the D is unclear. CDR3 size: 13 residues. V was pared by 8 bases and J by 4 bases, with 14 bases between. CDR3 sequence: CASVPACGYGYTF. DNA for the CDR3: TGTGCCAGCGTCCCCGCATGTGGCTATGGCTACACCTTC.

Written as DNA, the CDR3 is TGCGCCAGCCGCCAGTGGCGGGATCCATTTTACGAGCAGTACTTC. Translation: CASRQWRDPFYEQYF. The chain couples TRBV5-1 to TRBJ2-7; possible D gene TRBD2, 6 bases. The CDR3 spans 15 residues. Deletions cut 7 bases from V and 4 bases from J, with 21 bases between. CDR1 and CDR2 from the germline V gene are SGHRS and YFSETQ.

This clone was found a few times. A much larger clone differs from this one at a single base, so this may be a read error. V is TRBV9 and J is TRBJ2-7; the match to TRBD1 covers 11 bases. The CDR3 extends over 18 amino acids. From germline, CDR1 is SGDLS and CDR2 YYNGEE. This chain's CDR3 is CASSVEADRGRGDHEHYF. The CDR3 DNA sequence: TGTGCCAGCAGCGTAGAAGCGGACAGGGGGCGAGGGGACCACGAGCATTACTTC. The full variable domain, in which reference TRBV9 and TRBJ2-7 provide the parts outside the CDR3, is DSGVTQTPKHLITATGQRVTLRCSPRSGDLSVYWYQQSLDQGLQFLIQYYNGEERAKGNILERFSAQQFPDLHSELNLSSLELGDSALYFCASSVEADRGRGDHEHYFGPGTRLTVT.

This clone was seen repeatedly, ten times or more. One end of the junction is discordant with germline, which a read error may explain. The chain employs TRBV27 and TRBJ1-6, with D possibly matching TRBD1 (5 bases). This CDR3 is built from 15 residues. Looked up from germline, CDR1 is MNHEY and CDR2 is SMNVEV (reference sequence). The DNA of the CDR3 is TGTGTCAGCAGTTTTGGGAGGGGAGGCGGTTCACCCCTCCACTTT. This codes for CVSSFGRGGGSPLHF.

This clone was detected ten times or more. The chain combines TRBV4-1 with TRBJ2-1, with D possibly matching TRBD2 (6 bases). Trimming removed 1 base from V and 0 bases from J, with 10 bases in between. Germline CDR1 is MGHRA and CDR2 is YSYEKL. The length of the CDR3 is 16 residues. CDR3 sequence: CASSQVAVHSYNEQFF. The CDR3 DNA reads as TGCGCCAGCAGCCAAGTAGCGGTACACTCCTACAATGAGCAGTTCTTC.

This clone has a count of ten or more. The chain combines TRBV24-1 with TRBJ2-1; 13 bases align to TRBD2. Germline V gene lookup returns CDR1 KGHDR and CDR2 SFDVKD. V shed 3 bases and J 4 bases; nucleotides not matched to a gene: 5. The CDR3 runs 17 residues. This CDR3 is CATSDTSGRALYNEQFF. CDR3 nucleotides: TGTGCCACCAGTGATACTAGCGGGAGGGCCCTATACAATGAGCAGTTCTTC.

This clone was counted at least ten times. This chain joins TRBV9 and TRBJ1-2; the match to TRBD1 covers 8 bases. Looked up from germline, CDR1 is SGDLS and CDR2 is YYNGEE. Germline trimming cut 2 bases from V and 4 bases from J; bases unmatched to any gene: 4. This CDR3 has 14 amino acids. Here the CDR3 reads CASSVDRGFYGYTF. DNA of the CDR3: TGTGCCAGCAGCGTCGACAGGGGTTTCTATGGCTACACCTTC.

This clone was recorded many times. The chain uses TRBV28 and TRBJ1-2; D unresolved. Germline V gene lookup returns CDR1 MDHEN and CDR2 SYDVKM. CDR3 length: 13 residues. Trimming removed 4 bases from V and 7 bases from J, with 13 bases in between. The CDR3, as DNA: TGTGCCAGCAGTTCATCACAGCGGAGTGGCTACACCTTC. Translation gives CASSSSQRSGYTF.

This clone was seen many times. The chain recombines TRBV20-1 with TRBJ2-2; D is possibly TRBD1 or TRBD2 (7 bases each). The CDR3 is made up of 15 amino acids. Per the germline V gene, CDR1 is DFQATT and CDR2 is SNEGSKA (reference sequence). Trimming cost V 6 bases and J 4 bases, with 18 bases left between them. The CDR3 sequence is CSASRGGGGTGELFF. In nucleotides, the CDR3 is TGCAGTGCCTCTCGGGGAGGGGGCGGCACCGGGGAGCTGTTTTTT.

This clone was recorded many times. A read error may account for a junction end that differs from germline. The CDR3 here is CAWSRQNYGYIF. The CDR3 bases are TGTGCCTGGAGTCGTCAGAACTATGGCTACATCTTC. The chain couples TRBV30 to TRBJ1-2, with D unclear. The CDR3 covers 12 residues. CDR1 GTSNPN and CDR2 SVGIG come from the germline V gene (reference sequence).

This clone was seen at least ten times. V and J are TRBV19 and TRBJ2-3; D is unclear. CDR1 is LNHDA, CDR2 SQIVND, per germline (reference sequence). The CDR3 covers 10 residues. CDR3 sequence reads: CPPATDTQYF. In DNA form, the CDR3 reads TGTCCTCCTGCCACAGATACGCAGTATTTT.

This clone was counted ten times or more. This chain uses TRBV2 with TRBJ1-6; D gene unclear. The ends were cut back, 2 bases at V and 10 bases at J, with 9 bases in the middle. This CDR3 region has 13 residues. Germline V gene sequence: CDR1 SNHLY, CDR2 FYNNEI. As DNA, the CDR3 is TGTGCCAGCAGTGAATACCCCAGGTCACCCCTCCACTTT. It specifies CASSEYPRSPLHF.

This clone was observed many times. The genes are TRBV10-2 and TRBJ2-7; D gene unclear. In germline, CDR1 is WSHSY, CDR2 SAAADI. The CDR3 length is 12 residues. Trimming cost V 3 bases and J 0 bases, with 3 bases left between them. CDR3 residues: CASSDDSYEQYF. The CDR3 DNA is TGCGCCAGCAGTGACGACTCCTACGAGCAGTACTTC.

This clone was detected many times. The chain joins TRBV18 to TRBJ2-3, with a tentative D call TRBD1 (5 bases). The CDR3 length is 15 residues. Germline values: CDR1 KGHSH, CDR2 LQKENI. Deletions cut 3 bases from V and 6 bases from J, with 16 bases between. The CDR3, as DNA: TGTGCCAGCTCACCGGGAACAGGTTTGGGTGATACGCAGTATTTT. It codes for CASSPGTGLGDTQYF. The variable domain in full, with the rest retrieved from reference TRBV18 and TRBJ2-3, is NAGVMQNPRHLVRRRGQEARLRCSPMKGHSHVYWYRQLPEEGLKFMVYLQKENIIDESGMPKERFSAEFPKEGPSILRIQQVVRGDSAAYFCASSPGTGLGDTQYFGPGTRLTVL.

This clone was picked up many times. This CDR3 is CASSWDRETEAFF. The CDR3 DNA reads TGTGCCAGCAGCTGGGACAGGGAGACTGAAGCTTTCTTT. The chain has TRBV11-2 and TRBJ1-1, with 9 bases aligning to TRBD1. V lost 4 bases, J lost 5 bases, and 2 bases stayed unmatched. The CDR3 has 13 residues. The V gene's germline CDR1 is SGHAT and CDR2 FQNNGV.

The chain couples TRBV6-1 to TRBJ1-2, with a possible D match to TRBD1 (5 bases). Trimming shortened V by 7 bases and J by 2 bases, and 17 bases separated the two germline ends. Per germline, CDR1 MNHNS and CDR2 SASEGT. CDR3 length equals 15 residues. CDR3 coding DNA: TGTGCCAGCAACCCGGGGGGGTCCCTGAACTATGGCTACACCTTC. It codes for CASNPGGSLNYGYTF.

In regard to this clone: A junction end diverges from the germline sequence, so it may reflect a read error. J is TRBJ1-4 and V is TRBV12-3 or TRBV12-4; tentatively, D is TRBD1 (5 bases). This CDR3 has 14 residues. CDR3 sequence reads: CDSSFSLGQEKLFF. CDR3 DNA sequence: TGTGACAGCAGTTTTAGTCTGGGGCAGGAAAAACTGTTTTTT.

This clone was detected many times. This sample also contains other DNA sequences that code for the same CDR3. The CDR3 region is CSARDPVGVAGETYWDTQYF. The CDR3 bases are TGCAGTGCTAGAGATCCTGTGGGAGTAGCGGGCGAAACATATTGGGATACGCAGTATTTT. The J gene is TRBJ2-3, the V gene TRBV20-1; the match to TRBD2 covers 7 bases. CDR3 length equals 20 residues. Unmatched junction bases numbered 24, after V lost 0 bases and J lost 6 bases. Germline CDR1 and CDR2: DFQATT and SNEGSKA (reference sequence).